This TCR beta chain stems from a study of beta chain features in type 1 diabetes. This clone was recorded a few times. Its antigen is unidentified. CD45RO/CCR7/CD25/CD127/CD95/CD27 separated CD4+ naive, central memory, regulatory and stem cell-like memory cells by sorting. General study findings and limits: Among patients with Type 1 diabetes, TCRB CDR3s were moderately but significantly shorter in every one of the four CD4+ subsets. Cells expressing TCR highly could be over-represented by cDNA sequencing. Although PCR might favor shorter templates, it would do so equally in patients and controls.

Since all of the isolated RNA was reverse transcribed, expressed TCRB transcripts were what got sequenced. Sequenced by immunoSEQ multiplex PCR; TCRdb stores in-frame clones only, minus some. The sample holds 350,000 to 450,000 clones, roughly 13% seen once. This CDR3 spans 15 amino acids. Germline V gene data show CDR1 as MDHEN and CDR2 as SYDVKM. Trimming removed 7 bases from V and 1 base from J, with 16 bases in between. This rearrangement joins TRBV28 to TRBJ1-1, with D perhaps matching TRBD1 (5 bases). This TCR came from a woman between 18 and 29 years old with type 1 diabetes. The sequenced sample was naive CD4+ T cells from blood. The CDR3: CASIPYWGGNTEAFF. Here the CDR3 DNA reads TGTGCCAGCATCCCGTATTGGGGGGGGAACACTGAAGCTTTCTTT.